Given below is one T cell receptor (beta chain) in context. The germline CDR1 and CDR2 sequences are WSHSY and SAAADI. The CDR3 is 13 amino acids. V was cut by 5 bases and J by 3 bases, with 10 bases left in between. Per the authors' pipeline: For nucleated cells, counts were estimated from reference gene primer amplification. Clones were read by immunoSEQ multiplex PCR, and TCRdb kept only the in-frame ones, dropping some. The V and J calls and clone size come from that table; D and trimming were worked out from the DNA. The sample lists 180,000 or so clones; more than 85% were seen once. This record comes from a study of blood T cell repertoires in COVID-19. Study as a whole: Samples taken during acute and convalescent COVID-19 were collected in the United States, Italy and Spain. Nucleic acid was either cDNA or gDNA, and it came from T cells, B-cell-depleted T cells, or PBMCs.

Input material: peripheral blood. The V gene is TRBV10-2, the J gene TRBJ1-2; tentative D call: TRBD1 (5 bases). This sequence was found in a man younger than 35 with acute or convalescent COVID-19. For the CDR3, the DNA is TGCGCCAGCAGTCGGACAAACGACTATGGCTACACCTTC. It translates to CASSRTNDYGYTF.